The sample holds many counts of the clone carrying this TCR beta chain. This entry comes from a study of T-cell reconstitution after alpha-beta-depleted transplantation in children. With 3 bases clipped from V and 5 bases from J, the junction kept 6 bases outside the gene matches. Looked up from germline, CDR1 is DFQATT and CDR2 is SNEGSKA (reference sequence). The CDR3 length is 14 residues. The authors prepared the TCRbeta library with unique molecular identifiers. Via MiXCR, TCRdb re-called the PCR reads, giving one row per CDR3 protein. The sample contains hundreds of thousands of distinct CDR3 sequences, around a sixth of which appear only once.

The chain employs TRBV20-1 and TRBJ2-2; 7 bases align to TRBD1. This material consisted of PBMCs from the stem cell graft donor, taken from the stem cell graft. The sequence was collected from a human donor who donated a stem cell graft to a child with acute myeloid leukemia. The CDR3 here is CSARGTAFTGELFF. CDR3 nucleotide sequence: TGCAGTGCTAGGGGGACAGCTTTTACCGGGGAGCTGTTTTTT.